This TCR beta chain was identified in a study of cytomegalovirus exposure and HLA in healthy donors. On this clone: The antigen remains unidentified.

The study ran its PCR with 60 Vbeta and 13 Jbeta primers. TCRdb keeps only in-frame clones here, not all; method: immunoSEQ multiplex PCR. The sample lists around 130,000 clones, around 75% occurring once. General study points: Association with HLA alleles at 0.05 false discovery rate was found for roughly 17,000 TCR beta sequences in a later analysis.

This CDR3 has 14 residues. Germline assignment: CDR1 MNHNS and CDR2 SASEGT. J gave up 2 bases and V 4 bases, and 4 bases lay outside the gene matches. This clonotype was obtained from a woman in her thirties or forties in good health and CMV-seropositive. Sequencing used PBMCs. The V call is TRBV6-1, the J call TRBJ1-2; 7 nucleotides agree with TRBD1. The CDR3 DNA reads TGTGCCAGCAGTGTGACAGGGACAAACTATGGCTACACCTTC. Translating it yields CASSVTGTNYGYTF.